This T cell receptor beta chain was found in a study of cytotoxic CD8 clonotypes in ibrutinib-treated CLL. Whole-study context: Enrolment comprised about a dozen relapsed/refractory and roughly 15 treatment-naive patients; under 18 were IGHV unmutated. Investigators reported around 25 partial and 2 complete responses; after median approximately 74 months, about 15 patients remained remitted and about 12 progressed. The study's findings and limits: The times at which samples were taken varied between sustained-remission and progressing patients. Upon ibrutinib response clonality rose, and upon progression it fell back toward baseline.

Germline CDR1 is LGHNA and CDR2 is YSLEER. CDR3 length: 18 amino acids. V shed 0 bases, J shed 6 bases, and the junction held 11 bases outside the gene matches. Clones were read by immunoSEQ multiplex PCR, and TCRdb kept only the in-frame ones, dropping some. The sample holds about 140,000 clones, approximately 90% seen once. Concerning this clone: Its antigen is unidentified.

This clonotype originated in a human donor with chronic lymphocytic leukemia. The chain couples TRBV4-3 to TRBJ2-1, with 10 bases lining up with TRBD2. Sequenced here: PBMCs, sampled after 12 months of ibrutinib treatment. The CDR3 DNA is TGCGCCAGCAGCCAAGATATCCTAGCGGGAGTTTTAGCCAATGAGCAGTTCTTC. Protein product: CASSQDILAGVLANEQFF.